This TCR beta chain stems from a study of blood T cell repertoires in COVID-19. At the level of the study: The United States, Italy and Spain were the sources of the acute and convalescent COVID-19 samples.

Original analysis: Reference gene primer amplification gave nucleated cell count estimates. The data were produced by immunoSEQ multiplex PCR, yet TCRdb's version contains in-frame clones alone and is incomplete. That table gives V, J and clone size, and the DNA gave D and trimming. This table has some 54,000 clones, around 81% appearing once. Germline assignment: CDR1 LGHDT and CDR2 YNNKEL (reference sequence). This CDR3 is 11 amino acids long. Trimming left V 3 bases short and J 11 bases short, with 7 bases between. This clone was seen a single time. This TCR was recovered from a man in his 70s with active COVID-19. The specimen was peripheral blood. The chain employs TRBV3-1 (or the pseudogene TRBV3-2) and TRBJ1-4; maybe TRBD1 (6 bases). Written as DNA, the CDR3 is TGTGCCAGCAGCCAGCAGGGGAAACTGTTTTTT. Protein sequence: CASSQQGKLFF.